This T cell receptor beta chain was observed in a study of radiotherapy plus CTLA-4 blockade in lung cancer. Study results and limitations: Blood TCR clones of tumor origin expanded after radiotherapy plus ipilimumab.

Trimming removed 0 bases from V and 1 base from J, with 7 bases in between. The germline V gene has CDR1 LNHDA and CDR2 SQIVND (reference sequence). This CDR3 is built from 15 residues. For this clone: Its antigen is as yet unknown.

Some clones are missing from TCRdb's copy, which holds only in-frame ones; the method was immunoSEQ multiplex PCR. Of around 72,000 clones detected, 78% appear once; the ten largest clones hold 7% to 8%. The origin of this receptor is a human donor with non-small cell lung cancer who had a complete response to radiotherapy plus ipilimumab. The sequences come from peripheral blood, collected from a patient treated with radiotherapy plus ipilimumab. The chain links TRBV19 to TRBJ2-1; no reliable D call. CDR3 region: CASSIDMVSYNEQFF. In DNA, the CDR3 is TGTGCCAGTAGTATAGATATGGTTTCCTACAATGAGCAGTTCTTC.